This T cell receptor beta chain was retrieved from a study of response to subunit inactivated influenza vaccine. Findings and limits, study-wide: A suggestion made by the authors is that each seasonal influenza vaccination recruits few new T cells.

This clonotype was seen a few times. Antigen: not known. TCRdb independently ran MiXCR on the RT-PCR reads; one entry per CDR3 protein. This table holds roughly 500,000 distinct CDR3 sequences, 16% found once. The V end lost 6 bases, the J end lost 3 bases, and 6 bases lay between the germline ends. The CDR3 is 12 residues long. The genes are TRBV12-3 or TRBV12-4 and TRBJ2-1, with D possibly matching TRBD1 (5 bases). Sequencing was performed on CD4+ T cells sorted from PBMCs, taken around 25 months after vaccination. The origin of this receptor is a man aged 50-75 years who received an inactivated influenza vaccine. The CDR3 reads CASRQDYNEQFF. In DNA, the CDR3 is TGTGCCAGCAGACAGGACTACAATGAGCAGTTCTTC.